This entry features one TCR beta chain sequence. Patients got ipilimumab 1 mg/kg beginning 14 to 28 days post-transplant. These data come from a study of ipilimumab plus nivolumab after autologous stem cell transplantation. Background on the study: Patients received a median of roughly 5 ipilimumab and 8 or 9 nivolumab doses. The DLBCL group included primary refractory and relapsed cases.

The germline V gene has CDR1 MGHRA and CDR2 YSYEKL. The CDR3 is made up of 15 amino acids. V dropped 2 bases and J dropped 6 bases, with 14 bases sitting between them. Using immunoSEQ multiplex PCR, the repertoire was profiled, and TCRdb retains in-frame clones only, with some absent. Here the sample spans more than 20,000 clones, 77% being singletons. This material consisted of PBMCs, taken in a trial of ipilimumab plus nivolumab as post-transplant consolidation. The TCR originated in a male donor with diffuse large B-cell lymphoma. This rearrangement joins TRBV4-1 to TRBJ2-1; D is perhaps TRBD1 (5 bases). The CDR3 bases are TGCGCCAGCAGCCAACCGACGGCAGGGCTCAATGAGCAGTTCTTC. Translation: CASSQPTAGLNEQFF.